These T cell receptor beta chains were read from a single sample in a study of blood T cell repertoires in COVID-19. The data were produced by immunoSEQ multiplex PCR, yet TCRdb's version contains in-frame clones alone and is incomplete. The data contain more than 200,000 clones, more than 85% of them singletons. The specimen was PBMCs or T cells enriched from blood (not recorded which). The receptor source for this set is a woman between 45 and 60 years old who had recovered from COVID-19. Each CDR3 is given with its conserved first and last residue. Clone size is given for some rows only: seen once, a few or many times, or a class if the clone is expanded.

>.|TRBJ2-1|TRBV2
CASGTDPYNEQFF
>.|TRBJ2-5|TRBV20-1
CSASLSGKETQYF
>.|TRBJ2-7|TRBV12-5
CASGWDYLGEQYF
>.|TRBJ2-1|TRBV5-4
CASSPSPQREFYNEQFF
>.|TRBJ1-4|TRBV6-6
CASSYAHTMTNEKLFF
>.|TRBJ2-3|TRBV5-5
CASSPGGQGNTDTQYF
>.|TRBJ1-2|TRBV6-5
CASSYKGQGGYGYTF
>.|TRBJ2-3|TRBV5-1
CASSLLAGGSADTQYF
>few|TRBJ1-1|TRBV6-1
CASSEQNTEAFF
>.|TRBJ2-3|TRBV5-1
CASLRRDYTDTQYF
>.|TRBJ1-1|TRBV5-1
CASSSDSNTEAFF
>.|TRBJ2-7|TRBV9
CASSVATDYEQYF
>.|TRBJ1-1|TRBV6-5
CASSSTGGGTEAFF
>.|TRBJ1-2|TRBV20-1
CSASAAADNYGYTF
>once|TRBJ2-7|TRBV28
CASRYPGQTYEQYF
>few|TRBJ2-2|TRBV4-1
CASRLIAETNTGELFF
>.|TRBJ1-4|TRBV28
CASSFLRNSATNEKLFF
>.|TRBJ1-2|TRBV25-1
CASSHYGYTF
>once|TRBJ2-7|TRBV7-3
CASSSRGYYEQYF
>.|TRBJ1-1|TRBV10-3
CAISAAGQGRTEAFF
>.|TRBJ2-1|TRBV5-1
CASSSTGYNEQFF
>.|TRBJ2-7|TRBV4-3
CAIKGGAPSYEQYF
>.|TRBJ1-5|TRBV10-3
CAIAGANQPQHF
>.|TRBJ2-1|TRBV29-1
CSGRGQGATVIF
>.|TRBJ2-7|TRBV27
CASSFGQANYEQYF
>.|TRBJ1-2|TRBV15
CATSATGDGGYTF
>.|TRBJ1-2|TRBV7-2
CASSLGLAYNYGYTF
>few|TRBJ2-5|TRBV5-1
CASSLYGGSGETQYF
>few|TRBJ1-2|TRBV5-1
CASSSAYTGGGYTF
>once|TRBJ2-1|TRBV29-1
CSVARLAGKYNEQFF
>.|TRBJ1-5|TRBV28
CASSHSGGRQGSQPQHF
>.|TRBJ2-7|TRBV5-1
CASSLVSSGSYEQYF
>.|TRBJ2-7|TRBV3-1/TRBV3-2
CASSQGSAATYEQYF
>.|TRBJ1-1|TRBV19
CASSPDRVWDTEAFF
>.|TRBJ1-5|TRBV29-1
CSVVVDRERGQPQHF
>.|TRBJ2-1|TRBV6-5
CASSLTGTELDEQFF